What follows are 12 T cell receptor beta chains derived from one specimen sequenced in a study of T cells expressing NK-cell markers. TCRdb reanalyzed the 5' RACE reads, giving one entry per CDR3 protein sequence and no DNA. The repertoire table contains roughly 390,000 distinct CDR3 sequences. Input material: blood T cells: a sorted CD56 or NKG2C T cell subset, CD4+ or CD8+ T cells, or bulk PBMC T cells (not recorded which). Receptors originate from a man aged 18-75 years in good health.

CDR3 sequence: CASIELSAEQYF. This sequence joins TRBV6-4 and TRBJ2-7. The CDR3 consists of 12 residues. CDR1 and CDR2 from the germline V gene are MRHNA and SNTAGT.

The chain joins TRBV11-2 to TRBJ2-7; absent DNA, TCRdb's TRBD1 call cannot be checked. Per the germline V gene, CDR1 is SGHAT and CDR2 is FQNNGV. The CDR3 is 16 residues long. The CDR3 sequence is CASSHTGVPPPDEQYF.

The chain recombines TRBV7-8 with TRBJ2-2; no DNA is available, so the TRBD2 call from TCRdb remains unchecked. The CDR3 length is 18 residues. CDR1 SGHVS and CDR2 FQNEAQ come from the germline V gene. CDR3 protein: CASSPRLAGVANTGELFF.

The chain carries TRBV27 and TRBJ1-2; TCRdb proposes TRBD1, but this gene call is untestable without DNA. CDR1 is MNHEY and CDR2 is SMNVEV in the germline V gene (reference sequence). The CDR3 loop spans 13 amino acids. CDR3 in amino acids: CASKSGQPYGYTF.

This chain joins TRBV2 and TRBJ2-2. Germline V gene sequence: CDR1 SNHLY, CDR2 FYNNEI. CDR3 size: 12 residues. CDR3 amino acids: CASDSNTGELFF. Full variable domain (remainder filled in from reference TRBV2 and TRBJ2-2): EPEVTQTPSHQVTQMGQEVILRCVPISNHLYFYWYRQILGQKVEFLVSFYNNEISEKSEIFDDQFSVERPDGSNFTLKIRSTKLEDSAMYFCASDSNTGELFFGEGSRLTVL.

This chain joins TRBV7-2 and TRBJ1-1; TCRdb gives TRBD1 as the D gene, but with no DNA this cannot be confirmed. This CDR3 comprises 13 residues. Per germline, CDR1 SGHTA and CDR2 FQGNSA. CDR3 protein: CASSPRRQNEAFF. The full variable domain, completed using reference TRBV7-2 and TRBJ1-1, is GAGVSQSPSNKVTEKGKDVELRCDPISGHTALYWYRQSLGQGLEFLIYFQGNSAPDKSGLPSDRFSAERTGGSVSTLTIQRTQQEDSAVYLCASSPRRQNEAFFGQGTRLTVV.

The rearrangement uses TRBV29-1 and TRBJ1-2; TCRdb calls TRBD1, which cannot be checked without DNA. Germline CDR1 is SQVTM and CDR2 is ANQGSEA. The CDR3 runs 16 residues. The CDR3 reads CSVDAGKGPGIYGYTF.

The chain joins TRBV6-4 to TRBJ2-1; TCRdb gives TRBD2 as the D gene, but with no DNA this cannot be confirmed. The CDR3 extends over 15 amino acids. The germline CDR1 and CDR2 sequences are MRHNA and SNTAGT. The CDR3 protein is CASSGLAGFYNEQFF.

CDR3 in amino acids: CASTSGGAMDTQYF. This rearrangement joins TRBV12-3 or TRBV12-4 to TRBJ2-3; TCRdb indicates TRBD2, and absent DNA this call remains unverified. This CDR3 region has 14 residues.

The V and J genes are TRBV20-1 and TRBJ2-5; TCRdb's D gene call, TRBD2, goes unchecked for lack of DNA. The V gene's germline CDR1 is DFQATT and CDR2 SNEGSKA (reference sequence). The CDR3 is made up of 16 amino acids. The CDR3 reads CSAPRLAGGGGETQYF.

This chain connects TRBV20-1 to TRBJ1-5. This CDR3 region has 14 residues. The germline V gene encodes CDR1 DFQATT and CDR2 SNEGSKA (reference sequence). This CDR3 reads CSARDGGSGQPQHF.

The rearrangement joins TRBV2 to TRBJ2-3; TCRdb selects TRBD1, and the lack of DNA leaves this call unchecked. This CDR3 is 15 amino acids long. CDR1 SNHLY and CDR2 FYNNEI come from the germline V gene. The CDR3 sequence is CASSERGASTDTQYF. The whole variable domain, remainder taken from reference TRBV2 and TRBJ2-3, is EPEVTQTPSHQVTQMGQEVILRCVPISNHLYFYWYRQILGQKVEFLVSFYNNEISEKSEIFDDQFSVERPDGSNFTLKIRSTKLEDSAMYFCASSERGASTDTQYFGPGTRLTVL.